This T cell receptor (beta chain) was obtained from a study of T cells in Graves' hyperthyroidism and ophthalmopathy (dated by TCRdb to about 2019). About the investigation overall: Peripheral blood samples were taken at initial diagnosis, before any treatment was given. After blood sampling, hyperthyroidism patients were treated with methimazole at a starting dose of 30 mg daily, and ophthalmopathy patients were treated with high-dose intravenous methylprednisolone. For training and testing, the 110 or so patients in the discovery cohort were randomly divided in a 7:3 ratio. Prospective prediction of ophthalmopathy was tested in an independent validation cohort consisting of about 20 hyperthyroidism patients and around 17 patients who later progressed to ophthalmopathy. A discovery cohort of about a hundred patients, 43 with Graves' ophthalmopathy and fewer than 65 with stable Graves' hyperthyroidism, was used to find distinguishing TCR V-J signatures. The paper describes TCR Vbeta CDR3 sequencing of some 130 peripheral blood samples, made up of under 50 ophthalmopathy patients, 70 to 80 hyperthyroidism patients and 17 progressor patients. In over five Graves' hyperthyroidism patients, the study also compared T-cell repertoires from thyroid tissue with T-cell repertoires from blood. Results the study describes overall, beyond this receptor: A model built on a 13 V-J signature distinguished ophthalmopathy from stable hyperthyroidism, reaching 85% to 90% sensitivity and around 81% specificity in cross-validation and 80%/75% in testing. No statistical method was used to set the sample size in advance, and investigators knew the group allocation. In validation, progression to ophthalmopathy was predicted by the model with 70% to 71% sensitivity and nearly 75% specificity, a median of roughly 6.4 months before onset. Most expanded thyroid clonotypes (frequency above 0.001) were also found in blood, which suggests that blood repertoires may mirror thyroid immune responses.

Concerning this clonotype: This clone's antigen is unknown. Within one base of it there is no much larger clone, and no base qualities were kept.

V drops 6 bases and J drops 5 bases, leaving 19 bases in between. The CDR3 starts with the cysteine, ends with the phenylalanine, and has 15 residues. CDR3 DNA is the only sequence kept; it has 45 bases, read in frame from the first base. The germline V gene (reference sequence) gives CDR1 as SEHNR and CDR2 as FQNEAQ. The TCR beta CDR3 regions were amplified from the RNA transcripts. The TCR CDR3 was subjected to a first round of RT-PCR using the HTBI primer set and the Qiagen OneStep RT-PCR kit. Libraries were constructed in a second round of multiplex PCR, after which size selection and purification were carried out. The libraries were sequenced on an Illumina HiSeq2000 using paired-end 100 bp reads. On the study's bioinformatics: SOAPnuke was used to process the raw data, removing reads that contained adapters or uncalled bases, had a mean Phred below 15, or lacked an exact match to the constant primer or identifier. High-quality paired reads were merged using COPE v1.2.5, and each unique nucleotide sequence was defined as a clonotype. Clonotypes were aligned to IMGT TRBV, TRBD and TRBJ reference segments using MiTCR v1.1. The analysis was restricted to V-J combinations with a frequency above 0.0001, which together covered 98% to 99.2% of the repertoires. The TCS score was defined as F50 (clonal expansion) divided by E x V (chaos), with BLOSUM62-based TCRdist calculated between CDR3 peptides within each V-J. Welch's t-statistics and random forest reduced just over 500 V-J features to 10 to 15, which were used in a naive Bayes classifier (R e1071). TCRdb reworked the public reads: Q25 trimming with fastp, MiXCR clone assembly, productive beta chains retained. Rows are unified per CDR3 protein, each entry keeping the most common DNA and genes. The V and J calls follow TCRdb's processing rather than the paper's. For this sample there are 650,000 to 750,000 distinct CDR3 sequences; about 14% appear just once. 10% to 13% of the sample belongs to the ten largest clones.

Stable Graves' hyperthyroidism was defined as no progression to ophthalmopathy during 18 months of follow-up. The hyperthyroidism patients were between 18 and 65 years old and newly diagnosed, with a disease duration of less than 2 months. Any patient with an uncontrolled infection, another autoimmune disease, pregnancy or lactation was excluded. Diagnoses relied on clinical symptoms, serum thyroxine and TRAb, thyroid ultrasound and orbital computed tomography. PBMCs were separated from approximately 9.9 ml of fresh peripheral blood using Ficoll-Paque density gradient centrifugation. Total RNA was extracted using Trizol reagent, and RNA quality was assessed on an Agilent 2100 Bioanalyzer.

This chain joins TRBV7-9 to TRBJ2-5; the D segment could be TRBD1, given 5 matching bases. This receptor was taken from a woman in her late teens or twenties with Graves' hyperthyroidism. Material for sequencing was blood. The CDR3 loop reads CASSSTGSPWETQYF. The DNA sequence is given as TGTGCCAGCAGTTCTACAGGTAGCCCGTGGGAGACCCAGTACTTC.